Ten or more counts support the clone carrying this TCR beta chain. The data were taken from a study of T cells in Graves' hyperthyroidism and ophthalmopathy. Patients were excluded for uncontrolled infection, other autoimmune disease, pregnancy or lactation. The diagnoses drew upon clinical symptoms, serum thyroxine and TRAb, thyroid ultrasound and orbital computed tomography. PBMCs were derived from approximately 10 ml fresh peripheral blood. From RNA transcripts, TCR beta CDR3 regions were amplified. When the TCR CDR3 underwent first-round RT-PCR, the HTBI primer set was used. TCRdb analysed the multiplex PCR reads with MiXCR anew, one entry per CDR3 protein. The sample lists around 260,000 distinct CDR3 sequences, under 30% occurring once. This CDR3 spans 10 amino acids. Trimming shortened V by 0 bases and J by 9 bases, and 6 bases separated the two germline ends. Germline V gene sequence: CDR1 GTSNPN, CDR2 SVGIG (reference sequence).

This clonotype was sampled from a man aged 35 to 55 with Graves' hyperthyroidism that later progressed to Graves' ophthalmopathy. The J gene is TRBJ2-7, the V gene TRBV30; weak D call: TRBD2 (5 bases). The sample comprised blood. DNA for the CDR3: TGTGCCTGGAGTGTGGAGGTGCAGTACTTC. Amino acids: CAWSVEVQYF.